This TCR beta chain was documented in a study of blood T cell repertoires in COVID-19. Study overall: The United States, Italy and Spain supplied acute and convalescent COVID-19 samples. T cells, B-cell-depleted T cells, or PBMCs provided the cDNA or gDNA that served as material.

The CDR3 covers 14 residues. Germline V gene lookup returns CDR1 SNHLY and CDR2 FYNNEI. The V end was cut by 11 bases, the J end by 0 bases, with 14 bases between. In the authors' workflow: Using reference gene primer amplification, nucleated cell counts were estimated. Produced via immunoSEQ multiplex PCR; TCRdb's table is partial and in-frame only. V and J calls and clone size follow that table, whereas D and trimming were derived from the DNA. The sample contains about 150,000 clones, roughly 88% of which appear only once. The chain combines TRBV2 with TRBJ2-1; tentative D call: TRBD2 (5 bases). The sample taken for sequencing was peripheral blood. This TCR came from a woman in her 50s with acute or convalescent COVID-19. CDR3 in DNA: TGTGCCGGGAAAGCGGCCAGCTCCTACAATGAGCAGTTCTTC. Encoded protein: CAGKAASSYNEQFF.